The next 18 T cell receptor beta chains were all read from a single sample in a study of blood T cells in healthy people across ages. Then a second PCR, running about 6 to 12 cycles, was carried out with a sample-barcoded 5' primer and a J-beta primer mix. TCRdb analysed the 5' RACE reads with MiXCR anew, one entry per CDR3 protein. The sample holds over 600,000 distinct CDR3 sequences, less than 60% seen once. Sample: blood. The receptors derive from a man at least 80 years old in good health.

The chain joins TRBV20-1 to TRBJ2-3; D may be TRBD1 or TRBD2 (5 bases each). V was shortened by 1 base and J by 7 bases, with 9 bases between the two germline ends. There are 12 residues in the CDR3. Per the germline V gene, CDR1 is DFQATT and CDR2 is SNEGSKA (reference sequence). The CDR3 DNA reads TGCAGTGCTAGAGTTGAGGGGAATACGCAGTATTTT. Its protein is CSARVEGNTQYF.

This clonotype was seen a handful of times. V usage is TRBV15 and J usage is TRBJ2-3, with 8 bases identical to TRBD2. In germline, CDR1 is LNHNV, CDR2 YYDKDF (reference sequence). With 1 base clipped from V and 8 bases from J, the junction kept 8 bases outside the gene matches. This CDR3 is 15 amino acids long. The CDR3 sequence: CATSRVGLVSFTQYF. CDR3 coding DNA: TGTGCCACCAGCAGAGTGGGACTAGTATCTTTTACGCAGTATTTT.

This clonotype has more than one count but fewer than ten. The chain combines TRBV2 with TRBJ2-1; 7 bases match TRBD2. V lost 8 bases to trimming and J lost 5 bases; unmatched junction nucleotides: 9. The CDR3 sequence is 14 residues long. Germline V CDR1 and CDR2: SNHLY, FYNNEI. The CDR3 here is CASHLGGSHNEQFF. The CDR3 bases are TGTGCCAGCCACCTGGGCGGGAGCCACAATGAGCAGTTCTTC. Looking up the rest from reference TRBV2 and TRBJ2-1 gives the full variable domain: EPEVTQTPSHQVTQMGQEVILRCVPISNHLYFYWYRQILGQKVEFLVSFYNNEISEKSEIFDDQFSVERPDGSNFTLKIRSTKLEDSAMYFCASHLGGSHNEQFFGPGTRLTVL.

This clonotype has a handful of counts. This chain connects TRBV5-1 to TRBJ2-1, with 8 bases aligning to TRBD1. V trimming: 5 bases; J trimming: 1 base; junction bases outside the gene matches: 5. Per germline, CDR1 SGHRS and CDR2 YFSETQ. This CDR3 has 15 amino acids. CDR3 amino acids: CASRADRVSYNEQFF. The CDR3 bases are TGCGCCAGCAGAGCGGACAGGGTTTCCTACAATGAGCAGTTCTTC.

The chain recombines TRBV30 with TRBJ2-7; no clear D. The CDR3 has 13 residues. Germline V gene sequence: CDR1 GTSNPN, CDR2 SVGIG (reference sequence). Between the trimmed V and J ends, which lost 2 bases and 7 bases, there was a span of 15 bases. CDR3 in amino acids: CAWSRAETREQYF. The CDR3 DNA sequence: TGTGCCTGGAGTAGGGCGGAGACGCGGGAGCAGTACTTC.

This clonotype appeared a single time. This sequence joins TRBV27 and TRBJ2-5; a possible D gene is TRBD1 (5 bases). Deletions cut 11 bases from V and 5 bases from J, with 9 bases between. The germline V gene has CDR1 MNHEY and CDR2 SMNVEV (reference sequence). The CDR3 sequence is 10 residues long. CDR3 nucleotide sequence: TGTGCCGGTCCAGGGGAGACCCAGTACTTC. Residues: CAGPGETQYF.

This chain connects TRBV5-1 to TRBJ2-1; 13 nucleotides align to TRBD2. Germline values: CDR1 SGHRS, CDR2 YFSETQ. With 0 bases clipped from V and 9 bases from J, the junction kept 3 bases outside the gene matches. CDR3 length: 15 residues. The CDR3 sequence: CASSLVLAGGSEQFF. The CDR3 bases are TGCGCCAGCAGCTTGGTACTAGCGGGGGGGAGTGAGCAGTTCTTC.

This clonotype was counted many times. The rearrangement joins TRBV29-1 to TRBJ1-2; maybe TRBD1 (5 bases). The CDR3 totals 12 residues. The V end was cut by 3 bases, the J end by 5 bases, with 10 bases between. CDR1 is SQVTM, CDR2 ANQGSEA, per germline. In nucleotides, the CDR3 is TGCAGCGTTGATGGGGGAGGGTATGGCTACACCTTC. Residues: CSVDGGGYGYTF.

This clonotype was seen many times. V is TRBV20-1 and J is TRBJ2-1; perhaps TRBD2 as D (6 bases). The CDR3 is 16 residues long. Deletions cut 0 bases from V and 4 bases from J, with 16 bases between. Per germline, CDR1 DFQATT and CDR2 SNEGSKA (reference sequence). In DNA form, the CDR3 reads TGCAGTGCTAGAGATCGGGACTCTCCATTATACAATGAGCAGTTCTTC. This gives the protein CSARDRDSPLYNEQFF.

V gene TRBV24-1 combines with J gene TRBJ2-5; 8 bases match TRBD1. The germline V gene encodes CDR1 KGHDR and CDR2 SFDVKD. The CDR3 length is 14 residues. V was pared by 4 bases and J by 11 bases, with 11 bases of the junction left unmatched. The CDR3 loop reads CATSDQDRVHEQYF. The CDR3, as DNA: TGTGCCACCAGTGACCAGGACAGGGTTCATGAGCAGTACTTC.

This clonotype showed up just a few times. This chain uses TRBV10-3 with TRBJ2-7; weak D call: TRBD1 (7 bases). The germline CDR1 and CDR2 sequences are ENHRY and SYGVKD. This CDR3 has 12 amino acids. Trimming pared 10 bases from V and 3 bases from J, leaving 13 bases between. Written as DNA, the CDR3 is TGTGCCACCAGGGGGGACAACTACGAGCAGTACTTC. Encoded protein: CATRGDNYEQYF.

This clonotype is a singleton in its sample. The chain carries TRBV12-3 or TRBV12-4 and TRBJ2-7; D is ambiguous. Trimming removed 1 base from V and 1 base from J, with 14 bases in between. This CDR3 has 16 amino acids. The CDR3 DNA reads as TGTGCCAGCAGTTTAGGCCCAGGAAGGGCATCCTACGAGCAGTACTTC. This gives the protein CASSLGPGRASYEQYF.

A few counts support this clonotype. The V gene is TRBV28, the J gene TRBJ2-5; the D gene is possibly TRBD1 (6 bases). CDR3 length: 14 amino acids. Germline assignment: CDR1 MDHEN and CDR2 SYDVKM. Trimming left V 5 bases short and J 4 bases short, with 14 bases between. CDR3 DNA: TGTGCCAGCAGTCCTCGGGACATCGCAGAGACCCAGTACTTC. It encodes CASSPRDIAETQYF.

This clonotype has only a few counts. This chain joins TRBV20-1 and TRBJ2-3; D perhaps matches TRBD2 (6 bases). V lost 2 bases and J lost 4, with 13 bases in between. In germline, CDR1 is DFQATT, CDR2 SNEGSKA (reference sequence). The CDR3 has 14 residues. In DNA, the CDR3 is TGCAGTGCTAGAAAGGGAGCGGGCCCAGATACGCAGTATTTT. This sequence encodes CSARKGAGPDTQYF.

The chain links TRBV12-3 or TRBV12-4 to TRBJ1-1; the D is unclear. With 4 bases removed from V and 0 bases from J, the gap between germline ends came to 9 bases. The CDR3 is made up of 14 amino acids. CDR3 DNA: TGTGCCAGCAGTTACCACAGAATGAACACTGAAGCTTTCTTT. This gives the protein CASSYHRMNTEAFF.

This clonotype was seen more than once but under ten times. The chain uses TRBV4-3 and TRBJ1-5, with a possible D match to TRBD1 (5 bases). Per germline, CDR1 LGHNA and CDR2 YSLEER. The CDR3 runs 15 residues. With 0 bases removed from V and 7 bases from J, the gap between germline ends came to 13 bases. CDR3 loop: CASSQDLSRGQPQHF. In DNA, the CDR3 is TGCGCCAGCAGCCAAGATCTCAGTAGGGGACAGCCCCAGCATTTT.

A word on this clonotype: This may be a read error: a much more frequent sequence differs by one nucleotide. The rearrangement joins TRBV24-1 to TRBJ2-4; D might be TRBD1 or TRBD2, each matching 5 bases. This CDR3 has 16 residues. Per germline, CDR1 KGHDR and CDR2 SFDVKD. CDR3 DNA sequence: TGTGCCACCGTTCCCAGCGCTCGAGGGGCCAACAACATTCAGTACTTC. Encoded protein: CATVPSARGANNIQYF.

This clonotype turned up a few times. V and J are TRBV19 and TRBJ2-7; D may be TRBD1 or TRBD2 (5 bases each). V lost 3 bases to trimming and J lost 2 bases, with 14 bases between them. The germline V gene has CDR1 LNHDA and CDR2 SQIVND (reference sequence). The CDR3 has 15 residues. The CDR3: CASSIRRGPPYEQYF. The CDR3 DNA reads TGTGCCAGTAGTATTCGAAGGGGACCCCCCTACGAGCAGTACTTC.